Below, 8 T cell receptor beta chains from the same sample are listed, as sequenced in a study of STAT5B mutations in CD4+ large granular lymphocyte leukemia. Produced via immunoSEQ multiplex PCR; TCRdb's table is partial and in-frame only. This table holds approximately 28,000 clones, roughly 91% found once. Sequencing was done on a sample of CD4+ T cells from blood buffy coats. These receptors came from a human donor in good health.

The chain links TRBV29-1 to TRBJ2-2, with D possibly matching TRBD1 (5 bases). V dropped 6 bases and J dropped 0 bases, with 11 bases sitting between them. Germline CDR1 SQVTM, CDR2 ANQGSEA. This CDR3 has 14 residues. The chain's CDR3 is CSVGQGSNTGELFF. CDR3 sequence (DNA): TGCAGCGTGGGTCAGGGTTCGAACACCGGGGAGCTGTTTTTT.

This chain links TRBV10-3 with TRBJ2-3, with 12 bases lining up with TRBD2. The ends lost 0 bases at V and 1 base at J; junction bases unmatched: 5. This CDR3 is 18 amino acids long. Looked up from germline, CDR1 is ENHRY and CDR2 is SYGVKD. CDR3: CAISESASGRAGTDTQYF. The CDR3 bases are TGTGCCATCAGTGAGTCAGCTAGCGGGAGGGCCGGCACAGATACGCAGTATTTT.

This sequence joins TRBV10-3 and TRBJ1-1; possibly TRBD1 for D (5 bases). Germline CDR1 ENHRY, CDR2 SYGVKD. V was pared by 10 bases and J by 2 bases, with 14 bases between. The CDR3 is 13 amino acids. The CDR3, as DNA: TGTGCCACTCTTCAGGGCTCAAACACTGAAGCTTTCTTT. It specifies CATLQGSNTEAFF.

V usage is TRBV2 and J usage is TRBJ1-3; maybe TRBD1 (5 bases). V lost 4 bases and J lost 4, with 11 bases in between. Per the germline V gene, CDR1 is SNHLY and CDR2 is FYNNEI. CDR3 length: 14 amino acids. Written as DNA, the CDR3 is TGTGCCAGCAGTGTTCAGGGATCCGGAAACACCATATATTTT. It encodes CASSVQGSGNTIYF. The entire variable domain, with the rest obtained from reference TRBV2 and TRBJ1-3, is as follows: EPEVTQTPSHQVTQMGQEVILRCVPISNHLYFYWYRQILGQKVEFLVSFYNNEISEKSEIFDDQFSVERPDGSNFTLKIRSTKLEDSAMYFCASSVQGSGNTIYFGEGSWLTVV.

The gene calls are TRBV11-3 and TRBJ2-5, with D possibly being TRBD1 (5 bases). Germline V lookup: CDR1 SGHNT, CDR2 YENEEA. The CDR3 spans 16 residues. Deletions cut 2 bases from V and 2 bases from J, with 15 bases between. The CDR3 region is CASSLRSGPAQETQYF. The CDR3 region has the DNA TGTGCCAGCAGCTTACGTTCAGGGCCCGCTCAAGAGACCCAGTACTTC.

V and J are TRBV19 and TRBJ1-1; TRBD1 is a possible D gene (5 bases). Trimming cost V 10 bases and J 3 bases, with 18 bases left between them. Germline V lookup: CDR1 LNHDA, CDR2 SQIVND (reference sequence). The CDR3 spans 14 residues. The CDR3 sequence: CATAGAGVDTEAFF. The DNA for the CDR3 is TGTGCCACCGCCGGGGCGGGGGTGGACACTGAAGCTTTCTTT.

The CDR3 nucleotides read TGCAGGGTGGAGAGGGGCACTGAAGCTTTCTTT. Amino acid sequence: CRVERGTEAFF. The chain combines TRBV20-1 with TRBJ1-1; possibly TRBD1 for D (5 bases). The CDR3 is 11 amino acids. Per germline, CDR1 DFQATT and CDR2 SNEGSKA (reference sequence).

This chain connects TRBV28 to TRBJ1-2; TRBD1 aligns across 7 bases. The V gene's germline CDR1 is MDHEN and CDR2 SYDVKM. The V and J ends lost 4 bases and 8 bases, in that order; junction bases with no gene match: 13. The CDR3 covers 15 residues. The DNA of the CDR3 is TGTGCCAGCAGTTCCCAACAGGGGCCCCTTGGGGGCTACACCTTC. Translated, it gives CASSSQQGPLGGYTF.